The 26 T cell receptor beta chains below all came from one sample that was sequenced in a study of Ad26.COV2.S vaccination and SARS-CoV-2 variants. Sample treatment: some 19 received Ad26.COV2.S at low or high dose, single or two shots; 5 received placebo; per-sample allocation not given. The investigators took samples on day 63 after the first vaccine or placebo injection. Assay used: immunoSEQ multiplex PCR; TCRdb lists only in-frame clones, some missing. The sample includes hundreds of thousands of clones, around 89% of them seen just once. The specimen was peripheral blood, collected in a trial of Ad26.COV2.S vaccine versus placebo. The receptors come from a person aged 18-60 years who received the Ad26.COV2.S COVID-19 vaccine or a placebo.

This chain uses TRBV3-1 (or the pseudogene TRBV3-2) with TRBJ2-7, with no clear D. The CDR3 length is 15 residues. Germline CDR1 reads LGHDT; CDR2 reads YNNKEL (reference sequence). V was trimmed by 0 bases and J by 0 bases, leaving 9 bases between them. The CDR3: CASSQDATVSYEQYF. The CDR3, as DNA: TGTGCCAGCAGCCAAGATGCTACAGTCTCCTACGAGCAGTACTTC.

The rearrangement uses TRBV3-1 (or the pseudogene TRBV3-2) and TRBJ1-2; weak D call: TRBD1 (6 bases). V lost 2 bases and J 3 bases, leaving 7 bases between the germline ends. The CDR3 is made up of 13 amino acids. Germline V gene sequence: CDR1 LGHDT, CDR2 YNNKEL (reference sequence). In DNA form, the CDR3 reads TGTGCCAGCAGCCAACAGGGGCACTATGGCTACACCTTC. As protein: CASSQQGHYGYTF.

The gene calls are TRBV12-3 or TRBV12-4 and TRBJ2-4; D unclear. This CDR3 region has 13 residues. Trimming shortened V by 1 base and J by 6 bases, and 7 bases separated the two germline ends. CDR3 region: CASSLGVRNIQYF. In DNA, the CDR3 is TGTGCCAGCAGTTTAGGGGTTCGAAACATTCAGTACTTC.

This rearrangement joins TRBV18 to TRBJ1-5; TRBD1 might be the D (5 bases). The germline CDR1 and CDR2 sequences are KGHSH and LQKENI. This CDR3 contains 17 residues. The V end lost 2 bases, the J end lost 3 bases, and 17 bases lay between the germline ends. Written as DNA, the CDR3 is TGTGCCAGCTCACCAGGTGGTTCTGGGGGTGCCAATCAGCCCCAGCATTTT. Protein sequence: CASSPGGSGGANQPQHF.

DNA of the CDR3: TGTGCCAGCAGCTACTCGTGGGGATCAGCTAACTATGGCTACACCTTC. Protein: CASSYSWGSANYGYTF. The rearrangement uses TRBV27 and TRBJ1-2; D call uncertain. Trimming left V 6 bases short and J 0 bases short, with 17 bases between. There are 16 residues in the CDR3. In germline, CDR1 is MNHEY, CDR2 SMNVEV (reference sequence).

CDR3 in amino acids: CASSPEGIYYTF. CDR3 DNA: TGTGCCAGCAGCCCGGAGGGGATCTACTACACCTTC. The chain couples TRBV7-8 to TRBJ1-2; perhaps TRBD1 as D (5 bases). V gave up 5 bases and J gave up 10 bases, with 14 bases separating them. Germline V gene lookup returns CDR1 SGHVS and CDR2 FQNEAQ. The CDR3 contains 12 residues.

The chain has TRBV5-4 and TRBJ1-1; tentatively, D is TRBD1 (5 bases). Germline CDR1 SGHNT, CDR2 YYREEE (reference sequence). The CDR3 is 15 residues long. V lost 1 base and J 2 bases, leaving 12 bases between the germline ends. In DNA form, the CDR3 reads TGTGCCAGCAGCTTGACCCCAGGGCCCAACACTGAAGCTTTCTTT. The encoded protein is CASSLTPGPNTEAFF. The variable domain in full, with the rest retrieved from reference TRBV5-4 and TRBJ1-1, is ETGVTQSPTHLIKTRGQQVTLRCSSQSGHNTVSWYQQALGQGPQFIFQYYREEENGRGNFPPRFSGLQFPNYSSELNVNALELDDSALYLCASSLTPGPNTEAFFGQGTRLTVV.

V is TRBV18 and J is TRBJ2-3; 7 bases match TRBD1. This CDR3 is built from 15 residues. The V gene's germline CDR1 is KGHSH and CDR2 LQKENI. The V segment lost 5 bases and the J segment 2 bases; nucleotides outside the gene matches: 7. In DNA, the CDR3 is TGTGCCAGCTCATTCGGACAGGCTTTCACAGATACGCAGTATTTT. Protein: CASSFGQAFTDTQYF.

V is TRBV5-1 and J is TRBJ1-1, with a tentative D call TRBD1 (5 bases). The CDR3 runs to 15 residues. The germline V and J ends were trimmed by 3 bases and 6 bases, with 18 bases remaining between them. The germline CDR1 and CDR2 sequences are SGHRS and YFSETQ. CDR3 nucleotides: TGCGCCAGCAGCTGGGGACCCGACAGAGTGGCTGAAGCTTTCTTT. Residues: CASSWGPDRVAEAFF.

The chain recombines TRBV5-1 with TRBJ1-1; 8 nucleotides match TRBD1. Germline trimming cut 0 bases from V and 0 bases from J; bases unmatched to any gene: 4. Germline V lookup: CDR1 SGHRS, CDR2 YFSETQ. The CDR3 sequence is 16 residues long. CDR3 sequence reads: CASSLGGTGMNTEAFF. The CDR3 DNA follows: TGCGCCAGCAGCTTGGGTGGGACAGGAATGAACACTGAAGCTTTCTTT. Filled out from reference TRBV5-1 and TRBJ1-1, the complete variable domain reads KAGVTQTPRYLIKTRGQQVTLSCSPISGHRSVSWYQQTPGQGLQFLFEYFSETQRNKGNFPGRFSGRQFSNSRSEMNVSTLELGDSALYLCASSLGGTGMNTEAFFGQGTRLTVV.

The rearrangement joins TRBV14 to TRBJ2-7, with D uncertain. This CDR3 spans 13 amino acids. V lost 0 bases and J 3 bases, leaving 6 bases between the germline ends. CDR1 is SGHDN and CDR2 is FVKESK in the germline V gene. Here the CDR3 reads CASSQEGSYEQYF. CDR3 bases: TGTGCCAGCAGCCAAGAAGGCAGCTACGAGCAGTACTTC.

V is TRBV7-9 and J is TRBJ1-2; tentative D call: TRBD1 (6 bases). Germline V gives CDR1 SEHNR, CDR2 FQNEAQ (reference sequence). This CDR3 comprises 14 residues. V was shortened by 0 bases and J by 4 bases, with 9 bases between the two germline ends. This CDR3 reads CASSLAGTTYGYTF. DNA for the CDR3: TGTGCCAGCAGCTTAGCAGGGACAACCTATGGCTACACCTTC. Filled out from reference TRBV7-9 and TRBJ1-2, the complete variable domain reads DTGVSQNPRHKITKRGQNVTFRCDPISEHNRLYWYRQTLGQGPEFLTYFQNEAQLEKSRLLSDRFSAERPKGSFSTLEIQRTEQGDSAMYLCASSLAGTTYGYTFGSGTRLTVV.

The V call is TRBV11-3, the J call TRBJ2-4; D possibly corresponds to TRBD1 (5 bases). The length of the CDR3 is 13 residues. Deletions cut 5 bases from V and 6 bases from J, with 11 bases between. The germline V gene has CDR1 SGHNT and CDR2 YENEEA. The CDR3 loop is CASSPNTGNIQYF. In DNA, the CDR3 is TGTGCCAGCAGCCCCAATACAGGAAACATTCAGTACTTC.

The CDR3 is CASSPPSGSAEQFF. CDR3 DNA sequence: TGTGCCAGCAGTCCGCCTAGCGGGAGTGCAGAGCAGTTCTTC. The chain links TRBV6-6 to TRBJ2-1; 10 bases agree with TRBD2. CDR3 size: 14 residues. The trim removed 5 bases at V and 10 bases at J, leaving 8 bases unmatched. Germline CDR1 MNHNY, CDR2 SVGAGI (reference sequence).

The sample holds one count of this clone. The rearrangement uses TRBV5-6 and TRBJ1-4, with no clear D. Looked up from germline, CDR1 is SGHDT and CDR2 is YYEEEE. This CDR3 has 15 residues. V lost 4 bases, J lost 2 bases, and 12 bases lay in between. This chain's CDR3 is CASSSGSGTNEKLFF. CDR3 in DNA: TGTGCCAGCAGCAGCGGGTCGGGGACTAATGAAAAACTGTTTTTT.

This rearrangement joins TRBV30 to TRBJ1-1, with D tentatively TRBD1 (5 bases). Trimming removed 3 bases from V and 4 bases from J, with 12 bases in between. The germline gives CDR1 GTSNPN, CDR2 SVGIG (reference sequence). The CDR3 is 13 residues long. The CDR3 spells CAWSGGRPTEAFF. The CDR3 bases are TGTGCCTGGAGCGGGGGAAGGCCCACTGAAGCTTTCTTT.

The chain recombines TRBV6-1 with TRBJ2-2; possibly TRBD1 for D (6 bases). CDR1 and CDR2 from the germline V gene are MNHNS and SASEGT. V was cut by 3 bases and J by 0 bases, with 14 bases left in between. This CDR3 region has 17 residues. CDR3 region: CASSEGRGHTNTGELFF. The CDR3 DNA reads TGTGCCAGCAGTGAGGGTAGGGGACACACGAACACCGGGGAGCTGTTTTTT.

This sequence joins TRBV7-2 and TRBJ1-2, with D hard to call. Trimming cost V 1 base and J 4 bases, with 10 bases left between them. This CDR3 contains 14 residues. From germline, CDR1 is SGHTA and CDR2 FQGNSA. The CDR3 reads CASSLEGRTYGYTF. In DNA, the CDR3 is TGTGCCAGCAGCTTAGAGGGCAGAACCTATGGCTACACCTTC.

This clone was recorded only once. V usage is TRBV3-1 (or the pseudogene TRBV3-2) and J usage is TRBJ2-1, with 11 positions matching TRBD2. This CDR3 comprises 19 residues. Germline trimming cut 0 bases from V and 8 bases from J; bases unmatched to any gene: 15. Germline V gene data show CDR1 as LGHDT and CDR2 as YNNKEL (reference sequence). The CDR3 here is CASSQELPRASGGPHEQFF. The CDR3 DNA follows: TGTGCCAGCAGCCAAGAACTCCCGAGGGCTAGCGGGGGGCCGCATGAGCAGTTCTTC.

A single count supports this clone. V and J are TRBV30 and TRBJ1-5; D not resolved. Trimming left V 4 bases short and J 6 bases short, with 13 bases between. This CDR3 is built from 13 residues. The germline V gene encodes CDR1 GTSNPN and CDR2 SVGIG (reference sequence). The CDR3: CAWNTEVGQPQHF. CDR3 DNA sequence: TGTGCCTGGAACACGGAGGTGGGTCAGCCCCAGCATTTT.

This chain joins TRBV14 and TRBJ2-5; no reliable D call. CDR1 and CDR2 (germline): SGHDN, FVKESK. The CDR3 is 17 residues long. V was pared by 1 base and J by 4 bases, with 19 bases between. The CDR3 region is CASSQGIQPLVLETQYF. The CDR3 coding sequence is TGTGCCAGCAGCCAAGGGATCCAGCCATTGGTGTTAGAGACCCAGTACTTC.

The chain recombines TRBV5-1 with TRBJ2-3; 9 bases agree with TRBD1. Unmatched junction bases numbered 4, after V lost 5 bases and J lost 3 bases. In germline, CDR1 is SGHRS, CDR2 YFSETQ. CDR3 size: 14 residues. The CDR3: CASRRDRVTDTQYF. CDR3 DNA: TGCGCCAGCAGGAGGGACAGGGTGACAGATACGCAGTATTTT.

The V gene is TRBV6-2 or TRBV6-3, the J gene TRBJ2-7; 15 bases align to TRBD2. This CDR3 comprises 16 residues. The germline gives CDR1 MNHEY, CDR2 SVGEGT. The V gene end was trimmed by 4 bases and the J gene end by 7 bases; junction bases not matched to a gene: 8. CDR3 nucleotides: TGTGCCAGCAGTTCCCTTGGACTAGCGGGGGGGCAAGAGCAGTACTTC. Its translation: CASSSLGLAGGQEQYF.

This chain joins TRBV18 and TRBJ1-1, with D maybe TRBD1 (5 bases). The V end lost 8 bases, the J end lost 3 bases, and 13 bases lay between the germline ends. CDR3 length: 13 residues. Germline V CDR1 and CDR2: KGHSH, LQKENI. DNA of the CDR3: TGTGCCAGCGCCCTCAGGGACGACACTGAAGCTTTCTTT. Amino acid sequence: CASALRDDTEAFF.

V is TRBV18 and J is TRBJ2-7; possible D gene TRBD1, 6 bases. Trimming left V 0 bases short and J 5 bases short, with 11 bases between. CDR1 and CDR2 (germline): KGHSH, LQKENI. The CDR3 has 14 amino acids. This CDR3 reads CASSPPADRDEQYF. DNA for the CDR3: TGTGCCAGCTCACCACCGGCGGACAGAGACGAGCAGTACTTC.

The V and J genes are TRBV11-2 and TRBJ2-7, with D perhaps matching TRBD1 (5 bases). With 2 bases removed from V and 1 base from J, the gap between germline ends came to 15 bases. The CDR3 spans 16 residues. Germline lookup yields CDR1 SGHAT and CDR2 FQNNGV. CDR3 nucleotides: TGTGCCAGCAGCTTATATGGCCTAACAGGTTCCTACGAGCAGTACTTC. It specifies CASSLYGLTGSYEQYF.